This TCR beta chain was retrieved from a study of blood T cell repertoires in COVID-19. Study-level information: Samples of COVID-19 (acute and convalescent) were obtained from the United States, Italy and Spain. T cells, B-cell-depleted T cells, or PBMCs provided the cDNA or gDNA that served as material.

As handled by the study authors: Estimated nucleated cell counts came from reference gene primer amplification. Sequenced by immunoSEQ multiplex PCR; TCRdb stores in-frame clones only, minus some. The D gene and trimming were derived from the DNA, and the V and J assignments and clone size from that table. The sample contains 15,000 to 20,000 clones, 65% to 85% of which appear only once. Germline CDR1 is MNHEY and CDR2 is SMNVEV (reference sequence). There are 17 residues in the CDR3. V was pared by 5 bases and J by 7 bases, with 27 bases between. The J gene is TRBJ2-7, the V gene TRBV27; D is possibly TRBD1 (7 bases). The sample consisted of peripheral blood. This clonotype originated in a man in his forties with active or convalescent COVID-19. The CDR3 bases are TGTGCCAGCAGTCCCGGAGGGGGCGAGTTTCTCCTGGGGGAGCAGTACTTC. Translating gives CASSPGGGEFLLGEQYF.